The present entry profiles one T cell receptor (beta chain) with its context. Its matching antigen is unknown. Unique molecular identifiers were present on the cDNA, which also gained a universal primer site by template switching. TCRdb re-analysed the 5' RACE reads in MiXCR, keeping a single row per CDR3 protein. Of 150,000 or so distinct CDR3 sequences in the sample, approximately 4% are singletons; the top ten hold about 7.8%. V dropped 5 bases and J dropped 5; count of bases not matched to a gene: 19. The CDR3 is 18 residues long. Per the germline V gene, CDR1 is SGHAT and CDR2 is FQNNGV. The entry originates in a study of identical twins. Study-level points and caveats: Out-of-frame sharing of TCR alpha in monozygotic twins was underestimated by models. Analyses of zero insertions could be partly confounded by invariant MAIT and iNKT cells. Cord blood's abundant beta clonotypes had fewer insertions, unlike memory repertoires.

Sequenced input: memory T cells sorted from blood. V is TRBV11-2 and J is TRBJ2-5; 8 bases line up with TRBD2. This sequence was found in a man between 18 and 35 years old in good health. The CDR3 protein is CASSQKMRLAKIPETQYF. The DNA of the CDR3 is TGTGCCAGCAGCCAAAAAATGAGACTAGCGAAGATTCCGGAGACCCAGTACTTC.